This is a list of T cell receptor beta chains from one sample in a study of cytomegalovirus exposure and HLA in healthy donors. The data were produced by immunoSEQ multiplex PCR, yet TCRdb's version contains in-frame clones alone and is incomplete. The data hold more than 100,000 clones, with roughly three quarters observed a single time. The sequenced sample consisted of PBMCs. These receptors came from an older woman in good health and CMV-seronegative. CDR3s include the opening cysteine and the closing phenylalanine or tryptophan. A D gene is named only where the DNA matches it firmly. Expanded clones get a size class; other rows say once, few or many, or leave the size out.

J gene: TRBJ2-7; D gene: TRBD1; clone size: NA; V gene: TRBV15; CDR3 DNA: TGTGCCACCAGCATCGGACAGGATAAGAACGAGCAGTACTTC; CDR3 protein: CATSIGQDKNEQYF
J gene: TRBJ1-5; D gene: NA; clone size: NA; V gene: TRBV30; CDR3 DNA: TGTGCCTGGACCCCCGGAGGCTCTAGCAATCAGCCCCAGCATTTT; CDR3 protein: CAWTPGGSSNQPQHF
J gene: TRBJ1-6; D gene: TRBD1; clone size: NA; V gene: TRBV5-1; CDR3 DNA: TGCGCCAGCAGCTTGGTGGGACAGGGGGGATCGAGCTCCTATAATTCACCCCTCCACTTT; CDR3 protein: CASSLVGQGGSSSYNSPLHF
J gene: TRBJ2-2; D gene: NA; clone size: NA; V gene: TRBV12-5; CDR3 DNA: TGTGCTAGTGGTTTCATCCAGGGTATGGCCGGGGAGCTGTTTTTT; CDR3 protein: CASGFIQGMAGELFF
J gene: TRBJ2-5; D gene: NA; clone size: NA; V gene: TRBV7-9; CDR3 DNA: TGTGCCAGCAGCTTAGCCGGGGGGCGGGAGACCCAGTACTTC; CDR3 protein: CASSLAGGRETQYF
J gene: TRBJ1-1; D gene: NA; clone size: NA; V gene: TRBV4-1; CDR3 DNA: TGCGCCAGCAGCCGTCCGCGGGGAGATATGAACACTGAAGCTTTCTTT; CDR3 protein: CASSRPRGDMNTEAFF
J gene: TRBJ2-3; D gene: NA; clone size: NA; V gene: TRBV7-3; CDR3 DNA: TGTGCCAGCAGCTTAGGGGCAGGGTGGACAGATACGCAGTATTTT; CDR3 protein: CASSLGAGWTDTQYF
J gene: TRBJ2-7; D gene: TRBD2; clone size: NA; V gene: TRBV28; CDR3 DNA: TGTGCCGCGGGGGGCGCCTCCTACGAGCAGTACTTC; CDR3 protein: CAAGGASYEQYF
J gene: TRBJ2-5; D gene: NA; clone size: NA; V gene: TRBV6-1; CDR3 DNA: TGTGCCAGCACCATGAATAGGGACTTCCGAGGGACCCAGTACTTC; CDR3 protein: CASTMNRDFRGTQYF
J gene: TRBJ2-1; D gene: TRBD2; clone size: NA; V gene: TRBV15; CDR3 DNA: TGTGCCACCAGGCCGTCTAGCGGGGGGTTATTAGGCTACAATGAGCAGTTCTTC; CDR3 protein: CATRPSSGGLLGYNEQFF
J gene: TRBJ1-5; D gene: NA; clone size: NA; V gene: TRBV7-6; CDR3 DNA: TGTGCCAGCAGCCCGATGGGCGCTCTGAATAGCAATCAGCCCCAGCATTTT; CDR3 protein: CASSPMGALNSNQPQHF
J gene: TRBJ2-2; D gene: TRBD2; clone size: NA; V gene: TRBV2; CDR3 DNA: TGTGCCAGCAGGGCTCTAGCGGGAGGTTCCCGAGGGACCGGGGAGCTGTTTTTT; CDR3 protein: CASRALAGGSRGTGELFF
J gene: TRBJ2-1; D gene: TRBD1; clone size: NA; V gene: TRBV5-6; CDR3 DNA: TGTGCCAGCAGCTCGCCGGGACAGGGGCTCTACAATGAGCAGTTCTTC; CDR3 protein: CASSSPGQGLYNEQFF
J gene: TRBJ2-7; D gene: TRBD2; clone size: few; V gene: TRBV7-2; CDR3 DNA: TGTGCCAGCAGTCTCAGCGGGGGCGCCTACGAGCAGTACTTC; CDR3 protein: CASSLSGGAYEQYF
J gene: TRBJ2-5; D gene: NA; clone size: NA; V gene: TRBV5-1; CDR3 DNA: TGCGCCAGCAGCTTGGACAGGTCCAGGGAGACCCAGTACTTC; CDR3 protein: CASSLDRSRETQYF
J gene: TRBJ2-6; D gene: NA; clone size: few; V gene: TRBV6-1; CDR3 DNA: TGTGCCAGTCAGGACGGAGGCTCTGGGGCCAACGTCCTGACTTTC; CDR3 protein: CASQDGGSGANVLTF
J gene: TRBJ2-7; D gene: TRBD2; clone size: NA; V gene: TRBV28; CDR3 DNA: TGTGCCAGCAGTTCTCCTTCTAGCGGGAGTAGCGAGCAGTACTTC; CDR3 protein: CASSSPSSGSSEQYF
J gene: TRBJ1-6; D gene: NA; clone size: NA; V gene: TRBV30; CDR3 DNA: TGTGCCTGGATGGACGGATCAAGACGGGGGAGTTCACCCCTCCACTTT; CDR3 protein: CAWMDGSRRGSSPLHF
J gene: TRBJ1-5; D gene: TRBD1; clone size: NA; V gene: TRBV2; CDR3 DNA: TGTGCCAGCAGTAGGACAGGGGATATGGTGCCCCAGCATTTT; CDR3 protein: CASSRTGDMVPQHF
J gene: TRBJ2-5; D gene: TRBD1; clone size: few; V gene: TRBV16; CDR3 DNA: TGTGCCAGCAGCCCTTGGACAGGGGATCAAATAAGAGAGACCCAGTACTTC; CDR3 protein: CASSPWTGDQIRETQYF
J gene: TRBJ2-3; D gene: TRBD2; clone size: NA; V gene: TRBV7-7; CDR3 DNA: TGTGCTAGCAGCCCGGGACTAGCGGGGGCAGATACGCAGTATTTT; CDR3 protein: CASSPGLAGADTQYF
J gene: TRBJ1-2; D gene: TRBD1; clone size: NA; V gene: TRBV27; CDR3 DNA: TGTGCCAGCAGTTCCCGGACAGGGGATGGCTACACCTTC; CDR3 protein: CASSSRTGDGYTF
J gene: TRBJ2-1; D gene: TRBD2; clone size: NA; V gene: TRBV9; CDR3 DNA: TGTGCCAGCAGCTTCACGCCAATAGCGGGGGGGGTTGCGAATGAGCAGTTCTTC; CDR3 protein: CASSFTPIAGGVANEQFF
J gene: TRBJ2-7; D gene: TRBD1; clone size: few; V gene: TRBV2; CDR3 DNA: TGTGCCAGCAGCAGGGGGTTCTACGAGCAGTACTTC; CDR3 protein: CASSRGFYEQYF
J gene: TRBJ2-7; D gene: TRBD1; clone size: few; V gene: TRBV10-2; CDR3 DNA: TGCGCCAGCAGGACTTCCGGGACAGGGAGAGGCGAGCAGTACTTC; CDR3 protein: CASRTSGTGRGEQYF
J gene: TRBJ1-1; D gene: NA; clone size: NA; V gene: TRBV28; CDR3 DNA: TGTGCCAGCAACCCCGCGATAGGGGGCACTGAAGCTTTCTTT; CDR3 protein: CASNPAIGGTEAFF
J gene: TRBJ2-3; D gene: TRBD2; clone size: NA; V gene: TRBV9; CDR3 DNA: TGTGCCAGCAGCGTTGGCGGGGGGACACAAACACGGACAGATACGCAGTATTTT; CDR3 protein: CASSVGGGTQTRTDTQYF
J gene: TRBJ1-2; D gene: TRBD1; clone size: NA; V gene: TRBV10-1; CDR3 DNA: TGCGCCAGCAGCGGGGACAGTAATTCTGGCTACACCTTC; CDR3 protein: CASSGDSNSGYTF
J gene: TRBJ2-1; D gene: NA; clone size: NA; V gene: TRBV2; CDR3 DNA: TGTGCCAGCAGGCGGGAATATGAGCAGTTCTTC; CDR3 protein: CASRREYEQFF
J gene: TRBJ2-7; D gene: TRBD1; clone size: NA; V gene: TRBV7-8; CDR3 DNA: TGTGCCAGCAGCTTACTCGCGCGTGCCGGAGGGACAGGGTCCTACGAGCAGTACTTC; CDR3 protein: CASSLLARAGGTGSYEQYF
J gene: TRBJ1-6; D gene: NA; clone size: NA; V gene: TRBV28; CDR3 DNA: TGTGCCAGCAGTCCCGACGGACAGTACTATAATTCACCCCTCCACTTT; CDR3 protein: CASSPDGQYYNSPLHF
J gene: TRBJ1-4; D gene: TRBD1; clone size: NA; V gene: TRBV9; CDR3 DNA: TGTGCCAGCAGCACGGGGACAGGGGGGTTTGAAAAACTGTTTTTT; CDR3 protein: CASSTGTGGFEKLFF
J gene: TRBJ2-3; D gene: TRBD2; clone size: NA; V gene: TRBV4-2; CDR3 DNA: TGTGCCAGCAGCTACACGGCGGGAGGGACTAGCACAGATACGCAGTATTTT; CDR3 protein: CASSYTAGGTSTDTQYF
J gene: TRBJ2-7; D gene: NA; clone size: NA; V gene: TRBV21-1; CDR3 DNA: TGTGCCAGCAGCTTAAAAGCCTTAACCAGCGGAACCTGCTACGAGCAGTACTTC; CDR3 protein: CASSLKALTSGTCYEQYF
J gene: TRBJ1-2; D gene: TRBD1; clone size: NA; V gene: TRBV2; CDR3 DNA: TGTGCCAGCAGTACGCGACAGGGGGGTAACTATGGCTACACCTTC; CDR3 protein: CASSTRQGGNYGYTF
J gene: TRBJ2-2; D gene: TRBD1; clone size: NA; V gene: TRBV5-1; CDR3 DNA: TGCGCCAGCAGCAGGGGACAGGTCACCGGGGAGCTGTTTTTT; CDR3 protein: CASSRGQVTGELFF
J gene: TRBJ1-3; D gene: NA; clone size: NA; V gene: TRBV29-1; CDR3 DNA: TGCAGCGTTGTAAGCGGAAACACCATATATTTT; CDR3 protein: CSVVSGNTIYF
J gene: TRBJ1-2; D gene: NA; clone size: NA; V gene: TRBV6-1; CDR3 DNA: TGTGCCAGCAGTACGGCAGACACCGGAACCTATGGCTACACCTTC; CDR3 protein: CASSTADTGTYGYTF
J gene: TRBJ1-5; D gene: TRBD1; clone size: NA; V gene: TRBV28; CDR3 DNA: TGTGCCAGCAGTTCCGGACAGGGAGGTGGTCAGCCCCAGCATTTT; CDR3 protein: CASSSGQGGGQPQHF
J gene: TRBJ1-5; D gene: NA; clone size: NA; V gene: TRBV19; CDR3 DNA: TGTGCCAGTAGTATCAGGGAACAGCCCCAGCATTTT; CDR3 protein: CASSIREQPQHF
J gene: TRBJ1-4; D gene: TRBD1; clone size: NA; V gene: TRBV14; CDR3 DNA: TGTGCCAGCAGCCAAGAGGGGCAACAGGGGGCCACTAATGAAAAACTGTTTTTT; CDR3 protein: CASSQEGQQGATNEKLFF
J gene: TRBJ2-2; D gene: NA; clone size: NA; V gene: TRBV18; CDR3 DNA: TGTGCCAGCTCACATATAGCGTTGAACACCGGGGAGCTGTTTTTT; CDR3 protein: CASSHIALNTGELFF
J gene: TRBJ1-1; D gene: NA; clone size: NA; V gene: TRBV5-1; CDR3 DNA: TGCGCCAGCAGCTCACGGGGGGGGCTGGACACTGAAGCTTTCTTT; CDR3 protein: CASSSRGGLDTEAFF
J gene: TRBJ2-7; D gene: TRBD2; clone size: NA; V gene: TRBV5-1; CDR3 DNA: TGCGCCAGCAGCTGGAAACCCCCGCGAGGACTAGCGGTCCTCTACGAGCAGTACTTC; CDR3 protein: CASSWKPPRGLAVLYEQYF
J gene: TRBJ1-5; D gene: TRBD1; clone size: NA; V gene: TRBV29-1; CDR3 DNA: TGCAGCGTCGCGACAGGGACAAATCAGCCCCAGCATTTT; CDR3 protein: CSVATGTNQPQHF
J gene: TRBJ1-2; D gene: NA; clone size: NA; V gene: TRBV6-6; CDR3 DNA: TGTGCCAGCAGTTACTCGAACTCGGGGGGACCTATCACCTTC; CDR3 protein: CASSYSNSGGPITF
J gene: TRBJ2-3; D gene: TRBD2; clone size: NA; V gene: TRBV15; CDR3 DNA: TGTGCCACCAGCAGACCACTAGCGGGAGGGACGGCAGATACGCAGTATTTT; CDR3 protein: CATSRPLAGGTADTQYF
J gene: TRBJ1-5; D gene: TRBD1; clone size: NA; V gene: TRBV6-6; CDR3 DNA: TGTGCCAGCAGTTACTCGAGACAGGGGAGCAATCAGCCCCAGCATTTT; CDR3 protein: CASSYSRQGSNQPQHF
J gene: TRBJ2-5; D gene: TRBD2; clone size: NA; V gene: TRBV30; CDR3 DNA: TGTGCCTGGAGTGTGGGGTATCTAGCGGGGGGGCAAGAGACCCAGTACTTC; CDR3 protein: CAWSVGYLAGGQETQYF
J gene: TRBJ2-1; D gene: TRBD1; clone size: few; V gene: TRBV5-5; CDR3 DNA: TGTGCCAGCTTTCCCCCAGGGGGCGCAACCTTCAATGAGCAGTTCTTC; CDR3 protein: CASFPPGGATFNEQFF
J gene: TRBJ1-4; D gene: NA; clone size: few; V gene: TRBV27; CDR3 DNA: TGTGCCAGCAGTTATACAGGCACAACTAATGAAAAACTGTTTTTT; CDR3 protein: CASSYTGTTNEKLFF
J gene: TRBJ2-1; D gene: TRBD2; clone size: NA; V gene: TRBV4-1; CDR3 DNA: TGCGCCAGCAGCCAAGATCGGACTAGCAACGACAATGAGCAGTTCTTC; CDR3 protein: CASSQDRTSNDNEQFF
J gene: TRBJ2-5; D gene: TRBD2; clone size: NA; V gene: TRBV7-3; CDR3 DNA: TGTGCCAGCAGCCCCGGGTTGTTCGCTAGCGGGGGGGCCAAAGAGACCCAGTACTTC; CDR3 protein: CASSPGLFASGGAKETQYF
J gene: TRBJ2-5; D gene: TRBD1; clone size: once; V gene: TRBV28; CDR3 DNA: TGTGCCAGCAGTCTATTTGACAGGGACGGGACCCAGTACTTC; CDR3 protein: CASSLFDRDGTQYF
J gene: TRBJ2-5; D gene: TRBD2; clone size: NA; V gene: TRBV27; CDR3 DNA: TGTGCCAGCAGACTCCGGGGCGCGGGGGAGCAGTACTTC; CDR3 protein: CASRLRGAGEQYF
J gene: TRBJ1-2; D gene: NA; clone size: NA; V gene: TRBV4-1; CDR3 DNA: TGCGCCAGCAGCTGGGAGGCTAACTATGGCTACACCTTC; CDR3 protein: CASSWEANYGYTF
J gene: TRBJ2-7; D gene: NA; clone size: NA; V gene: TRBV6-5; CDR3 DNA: TGTGCCAGCCTCGGCAGGGCCTACGAGCAGTACTTC; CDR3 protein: CASLGRAYEQYF